The sequence of this TCR beta chain was determined in a study of cytomegalovirus exposure and HLA in healthy donors. A few counts support this clone. Profiling relied on immunoSEQ multiplex PCR, and the TCRdb table lists in-frame clones only, not all of them. The sample consists of under 80,000 clones, around 94% of them appearing once. This receptor was taken from a woman aged 18-29 years in good health and CMV-seronegative. Specimen: PBMCs.

The CDR3 sequence: CASSDKPERAYEQYF. The CDR3 DNA is TGTGCCAGCAGTGATAAGCCCGAGAGGGCCTACGAGCAGTACTTC. V gene TRBV2 combines with J gene TRBJ2-7; a weak D match, TRBD2 (5 bases). Trimming shortened V by 3 bases and J by 2 bases, and 14 bases separated the two germline ends. There are 15 residues in the CDR3. Looked up from germline, CDR1 is SNHLY and CDR2 is FYNNEI.